This TCR beta chain derives from a study of cytomegalovirus exposure and HLA in healthy donors. Study-wide results and limits: Earlier analysis looked at TCR beta V segments, and most were productive about 90% or about 30% of the time.

PCR amplification relied on 60 Vbeta primers (plus 13 Jbeta primers). TCRdb's table, derived via immunoSEQ multiplex PCR, lists solely in-frame clones and lacks some. The sample shows 100,000 to 150,000 clones, roughly 80% of them seen only once. This CDR3 has 13 residues. Per germline, CDR1 MRHNA and CDR2 SNTAGT. Trimming cost V 2 bases and J 4 bases, with 6 bases left between them. About this clone itself: Its target is unknown.

The clonotype comes from a woman aged 35 to 49 in good health and CMV-seronegative. The rearrangement uses TRBV6-4 and TRBJ2-1, with unresolved D. The material sequenced was PBMCs. The CDR3 loop is CASSDTPYNEQFF. DNA of the CDR3: TGTGCCAGCAGTGACACACCTTACAATGAGCAGTTCTTC.